This T cell receptor (beta chain) stems from a study of cytomegalovirus exposure and HLA in healthy donors. PCR primers comprised 60 Vbeta and 13 Jbeta primers. Profiling relied on immunoSEQ multiplex PCR, and the TCRdb table lists in-frame clones only, not all of them. The table records 100,000 to 150,000 clones, around 81% of them present only once. CDR3 length equals 12 residues. Germline assignment: CDR1 SQVTM and CDR2 ANQGSEA. After removal of 6 bases from V and 7 bases from J, the junction contained 8 bases not matched to a gene. This receptor was identified in a woman aged 45 to 65 in good health and CMV-seronegative. This sequence joins TRBV29-1 and TRBJ2-7, with TRBD2 matching over 8 bases. The source material was PBMCs. DNA of the CDR3: TGCAGCGTCCAGACGGGGGGGCGAGAGCAGTACGTC. Residues: CSVQTGGREQYV.